The subject of this entry is one T cell receptor beta chain. The target antigen is unknown. There are 12 residues in the CDR3. The V segment lost 4 bases and the J segment 3 bases; nucleotides outside the gene matches: 3. In germline, CDR1 is SQVTM, CDR2 ANQGSEA. The data were obtained in a study of OX40 agonist ivuxolimab in advanced cancers. Findings and caveats of the study: Nonresponders, in some cases, also had low normalized T-cell clonal expansion.

Only in-frame clones appear in the TCRdb table, and some are missing; sequencing was by immunoSEQ multiplex PCR. Seen here are about 49,000 clones, approximately 81% observed once, and the top ten hold over 20%. V usage is TRBV29-1 and J usage is TRBJ2-7; 7 bases line up with TRBD1. The sequencing used CD4+ or CD8+ T cells sorted from blood, collected in a trial of the OX40 agonist ivuxolimab. This receptor was taken from an adult with an advanced solid tumor such as melanoma, head and neck, liver or kidney cancer. The CDR3 spells CSVGGQVYEQYF. DNA of the CDR3: TGCAGCGTTGGCGGACAGGTCTACGAGCAGTACTTC.